The TCR beta chain under discussion was sequenced for a study of shared clonotypes between healthy human individuals. Roughly 93 million PBMCs supplied genomic DNA for unsorted samples. The CDR3 runs to 14 residues. Germline values: CDR1 SGHDN, CDR2 FVKESK. V gave up 7 bases and J gave up 2 bases, with 12 bases separating them. This clone was seen more than once but under ten times. Libraries were prepared by immunoSEQ multiplex PCR; TCRdb keeps only in-frame clonotypes and omits some of them. The sample consists of about half a million clones, 60% to 80% of them appearing once. The J gene is TRBJ2-1, the V gene TRBV14; D perhaps matches TRBD1 (6 bases). The TCR comes from a woman aged 35 to 49 in good health. Some clones in this sample may be carry-over from other donors' samples. Sequencing was done on a sample of PBMCs. The CDR3, as DNA: TGTGCCAGCACCGGCGCAGGGGCCTACAATGAGCAGTTCTTC. The encoded protein is CASTGAGAYNEQFF.